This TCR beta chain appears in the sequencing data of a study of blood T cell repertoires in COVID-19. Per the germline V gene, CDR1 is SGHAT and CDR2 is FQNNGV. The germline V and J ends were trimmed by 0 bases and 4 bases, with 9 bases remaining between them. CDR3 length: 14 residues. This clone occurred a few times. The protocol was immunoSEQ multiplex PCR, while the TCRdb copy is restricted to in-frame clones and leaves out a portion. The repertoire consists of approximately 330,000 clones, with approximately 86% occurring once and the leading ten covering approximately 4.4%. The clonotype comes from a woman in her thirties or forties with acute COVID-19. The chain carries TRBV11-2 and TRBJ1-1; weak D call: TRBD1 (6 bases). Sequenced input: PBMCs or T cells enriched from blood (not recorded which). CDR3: CASSLEGAVTEAFF. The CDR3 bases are TGTGCCAGCAGCTTAGAGGGGGCTGTCACTGAAGCTTTCTTT.